Included here is one T cell receptor beta chain sequence, with context. The data were obtained in a study of technical replicates of blood from a handful of donors. The method was immunoSEQ multiplex PCR; TCRdb's version includes in-frame clones alone and lacks a portion of them. The sample holds fewer than 100,000 clones, about 89% seen once. The CDR3 runs 14 residues. Trimming left V 1 base short and J 1 base short, with 8 bases between. Germline assignment: CDR1 MGHRA and CDR2 YSYEKL. The TCR sequence derives from a human donor in good health. V usage is TRBV4-1 and J usage is TRBJ2-7; D not certain. Sequences were obtained from T cells isolated from PBMCs. As DNA, the CDR3 is TGCGCCAGCAGCCAAGGGCCCCAGTCCTACGAGCAGTACTTC. Amino acids: CASSQGPQSYEQYF.